This T cell receptor beta chain was captured in a study of cytotoxic CD8 clonotypes in ibrutinib-treated CLL. Overall study: It was after a median about 12 months of treatment, range 6 to 36, that response samples were taken.

Germline V gene data show CDR1 as GTSNPN and CDR2 as SVGIG (reference sequence). With 1 base removed from V and 6 bases from J, the gap between germline ends came to 12 bases. CDR3 size: 13 residues. Clones were read by immunoSEQ multiplex PCR, and TCRdb kept only the in-frame ones, dropping some. The sample has 65,000 to 80,000 clones; approximately 82% are singletons. Sequencing used PBMCs, obtained after 24 months of ibrutinib treatment. The chain uses TRBV30 and TRBJ1-2; D possibly corresponds to TRBD1 (5 bases). The origin of this receptor is a human donor with chronic lymphocytic leukemia. CDR3 loop: CAWSALTQDGYTF. DNA for the CDR3: TGTGCCTGGAGTGCATTGACACAGGATGGCTACACCTTC.